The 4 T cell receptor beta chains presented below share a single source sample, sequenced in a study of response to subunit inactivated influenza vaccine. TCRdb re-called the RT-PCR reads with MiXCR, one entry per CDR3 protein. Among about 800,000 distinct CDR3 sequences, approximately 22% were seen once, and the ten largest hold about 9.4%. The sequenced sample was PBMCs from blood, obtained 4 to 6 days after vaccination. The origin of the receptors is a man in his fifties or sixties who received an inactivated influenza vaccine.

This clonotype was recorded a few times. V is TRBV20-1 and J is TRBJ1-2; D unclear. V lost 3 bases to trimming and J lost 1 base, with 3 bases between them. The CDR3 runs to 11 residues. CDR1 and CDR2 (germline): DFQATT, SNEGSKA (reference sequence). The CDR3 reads CSASDNYGYTF. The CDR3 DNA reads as TGCAGTGCTAGTGATAACTATGGCTACACCTTC.

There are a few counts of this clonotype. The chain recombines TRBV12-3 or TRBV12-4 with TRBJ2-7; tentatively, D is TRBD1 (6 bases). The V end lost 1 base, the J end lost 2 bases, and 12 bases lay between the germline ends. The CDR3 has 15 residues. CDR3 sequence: CASSLGRGHTYEQYF. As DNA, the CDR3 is TGTGCCAGCAGTTTAGGAAGGGGACACACCTACGAGCAGTACTTC.

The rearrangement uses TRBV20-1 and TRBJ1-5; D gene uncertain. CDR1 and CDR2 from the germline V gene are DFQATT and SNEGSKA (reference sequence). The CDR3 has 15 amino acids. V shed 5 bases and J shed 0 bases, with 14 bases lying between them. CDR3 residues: CSARLVQNSNQPQHF. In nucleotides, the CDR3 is TGCAGTGCTCGCCTCGTCCAAAATAGCAATCAGCCCCAGCATTTT.

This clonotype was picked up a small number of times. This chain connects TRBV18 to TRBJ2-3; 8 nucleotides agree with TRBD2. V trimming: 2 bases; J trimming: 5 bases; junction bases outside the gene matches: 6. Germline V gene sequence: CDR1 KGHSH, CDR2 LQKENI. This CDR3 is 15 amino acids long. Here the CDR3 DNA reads TGTGCCAGCTCACCATTACGGGCGGGGGGAGATACGCAGTATTTT. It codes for CASSPLRAGGDTQYF.